What follows are 26 T cell receptor beta chains derived from one specimen sequenced in a study of OX40 agonist ivuxolimab in advanced cancers. The protocol was immunoSEQ multiplex PCR, while the TCRdb copy is restricted to in-frame clones and leaves out a portion. The table has around 84,000 clones, 92% seen once; the top ten hold roughly 0.56%. Here the sequenced sample was CD4+ or CD8+ T cells sorted from blood, taken in a trial of the OX40 agonist ivuxolimab. The receptors here all came from an adult with an advanced solid tumor such as melanoma, head and neck, liver or kidney cancer.

The V gene is TRBV7-9, the J gene TRBJ2-2; D remains ambiguous. CDR3 length: 12 amino acids. Germline V gene sequence: CDR1 SEHNR, CDR2 FQNEAQ (reference sequence). Trimming took off 5 bases at V and 4 bases at J, with 5 bases between the two ends. The DNA of the CDR3 is TGTGCCAGCAGCCCCAGCACCGGGGAGCTGTTTTTT. Its protein product is CASSPSTGELFF.

The rearrangement joins TRBV30 to TRBJ1-1; D is perhaps TRBD1 (5 bases). This CDR3 region has 16 residues. Trimming removed 3 bases from V and 2 bases from J, with 19 bases in between. Germline values: CDR1 GTSNPN, CDR2 SVGIG (reference sequence). As DNA, the CDR3 is TGTGCCTGGAGAGACCCGGGACGGACTCAAAACACTGAAGCTTTCTTT. Protein product: CAWRDPGRTQNTEAFF.

The V and J genes are TRBV5-5 and TRBJ2-6; D not certain. CDR1 and CDR2 from the germline V gene are SGHKS and YYEKEE (reference sequence). V lost 1 base and J lost 2, with 4 bases in between. The CDR3 totals 14 residues. Here the CDR3 reads CASSLLAGANVLTF. CDR3 nucleotides: TGTGCCAGCAGCTTGCTCGCTGGGGCCAACGTCCTGACTTTC.

The V and J genes are TRBV19 and TRBJ1-2, with TRBD1 matching over 9 bases. Trimming at V came to 4 bases and at J to 4 bases, leaving 7 bases not matched to a gene. Germline CDR1 LNHDA, CDR2 SQIVND (reference sequence). The CDR3 has 15 residues. CDR3 coding DNA: TGTGCCAGTAGTACCCACAGGGGGCCGGGCTATGGCTACACCTTC. This codes for CASSTHRGPGYGYTF.

This chain connects TRBV7-3 to TRBJ2-1, with 9 bases that match TRBD2. The CDR3 sequence is 13 residues long. CDR1 and CDR2 from the germline V gene are SGHTA and FQGTGA. Losses at the gene ends were 5 bases for V and 10 bases for J; bases not matched to a gene: 6. Here the CDR3 reads CASSAIAGEEQFF. The CDR3 bases are TGTGCCAGCAGCGCTATAGCGGGAGAGGAGCAGTTCTTC.

This chain uses TRBV7-2 with TRBJ2-2, with D tentatively TRBD2 (6 bases). In germline, CDR1 is SGHTA, CDR2 FQGNSA. CDR3 length: 16 amino acids. V was clipped by 5 bases and J by 0 bases, with 13 bases between them. CDR3 coding DNA: TGTGCCAGCAGCCCGAGGCGGGGATCGAACACCGGGGAGCTGTTTTTT. It specifies CASSPRRGSNTGELFF.

CDR3 DNA: TGTGCCAGCAGCTCTCCTACGGGGATCACTGAAGCTTTCTTT. Its translation: CASSSPTGITEAFF. The chain joins TRBV5-4 to TRBJ1-1; D is unclear. There are 14 residues in the CDR3. Trimming stripped 3 bases from V and 4 bases from J, with 13 bases between. Per germline, CDR1 SGHNT and CDR2 YYREEE (reference sequence).

This clone has only one observation. This chain uses TRBV7-9 with TRBJ1-1; D uncertain. This CDR3 is 14 amino acids long. Germline V CDR1 and CDR2: SEHNR, FQNEAQ (reference sequence). Trimming pared 1 base from V and 4 bases from J, leaving 10 bases between. The chain's CDR3 is CASSLDGVGTEAFF. CDR3 nucleotides: TGTGCCAGCAGCTTAGACGGGGTAGGCACTGAAGCTTTCTTT.

The V gene is TRBV7-6, the J gene TRBJ1-5; D not certain. This CDR3 region has 15 residues. Germline CDR1 is SGHVS and CDR2 is FNYEAQ. Trimming removed 5 bases from V and 6 bases from J, with 17 bases in between. CDR3 sequence: CASSPELGKRQPQHF. CDR3 sequence (DNA): TGTGCCAGCAGCCCCGAGTTAGGGAAACGTCAGCCCCAGCATTTT.

The genes are TRBV28 and TRBJ2-1; 14 bases map to TRBD2. The CDR3 runs 16 residues. V was clipped by 7 bases and J by 7 bases; unmatched bases: 9. Looked up from germline, CDR1 is MDHEN and CDR2 is SYDVKM. In DNA form, the CDR3 reads TGTGCCAGCATGATCTCGGGACTAGCGGGGGCTAATGAGCAGTTCTTC. Translating gives CASMISGLAGANEQFF.

V and J are TRBV4-1 and TRBJ2-7; 8 bases agree with TRBD2. V lost 4 bases and J lost 2; bases outside the gene matches: 7. Germline V gene data show CDR1 as MGHRA and CDR2 as YSYEKL. CDR3 length: 15 amino acids. This chain's CDR3 is CASSLVAGRTYEQYF. CDR3 coding DNA: TGCGCCAGCAGCCTCGTAGCGGGACGTACCTACGAGCAGTACTTC.

This chain joins TRBV27 and TRBJ1-6; D is uncertain. Germline values: CDR1 MNHEY, CDR2 SMNVEV (reference sequence). V dropped 4 bases and J dropped 0 bases, with 1 base sitting between them. The CDR3 is made up of 13 amino acids. The CDR3 protein is CASSYSYNSPLHF. CDR3 bases: TGTGCCAGCAGTTACTCCTATAATTCACCCCTCCACTTT.

The CDR3 nucleotides read TGTGCCACTGGGGTAGATAGCAATCAGCCCCAGCATTTT. It codes for CATGVDSNQPQHF. The genes are TRBV19 and TRBJ1-5; D is undetermined. The germline V gene encodes CDR1 LNHDA and CDR2 SQIVND (reference sequence). The CDR3 has 13 amino acids. Between the trimmed V and J ends, which lost 10 bases and 0 bases, there was a span of 10 bases.

CDR3 amino acids: CATSRDGTFGEKLFF. CDR3 DNA: TGTGCCACCAGCAGAGACGGGACGTTTGGTGAAAAACTGTTTTTT. The genes are TRBV15 and TRBJ1-4; TRBD1 is a possible D gene (5 bases). The CDR3 extends over 15 amino acids. V dropped 0 bases and J dropped 7 bases, with 12 bases sitting between them. Germline V gene data show CDR1 as LNHNV and CDR2 as YYDKDF (reference sequence).

This clone occurred a few times. The chain is built from TRBV5-3 and TRBJ1-4; no clear D. Being an ORF, TRBV5-3 has a function that is uncertain. The V end was cut by 7 bases, the J end by 8 bases, with 21 bases between. The length of the CDR3 is 15 residues. The CDR3: CARELPGVKKEKLFF. The CDR3 bases are TGTGCCAGAGAGTTACCCGGGGTGAAAAAGGAAAAACTGTTTTTT.

J is TRBJ1-1 and V is TRBV5-1; D uncertain. This CDR3 spans 15 amino acids. Germline V gives CDR1 SGHRS, CDR2 YFSETQ. Trimming stripped 1 base from V and 1 base from J, with 11 bases between. CDR3 nucleotides: TGCGCCAGCAGCTTGATGGCCCCGAGGAACACTGAAGCTTTCTTT. Translated: CASSLMAPRNTEAFF.

This chain uses TRBV4-3 with TRBJ1-1; D might be TRBD1 (5 bases). The CDR3 is 14 residues long. The V gene lost 1 base and the J gene lost 1 base, with 7 bases spanning the gap. In germline, CDR1 is LGHNA, CDR2 YSLEER. This CDR3 is CASSQGTSNTEAFF. CDR3 nucleotide sequence: TGCGCCAGCAGCCAAGGGACATCGAACACTGAAGCTTTCTTT.

V usage is TRBV11-1 and J usage is TRBJ2-1; D may be TRBD1 or TRBD2 (6 bases each). Trimming cost V 5 bases and J 7 bases, with 21 bases left between them. Germline lookup yields CDR1 SGHAT and CDR2 FQDESV (reference sequence). This CDR3 has 16 amino acids. Written as DNA, the CDR3 is TGTGCCAGCAGCCCCCCGGGGAGCGGAGGGGGGAATGAGCAGTTCTTC. The encoded protein is CASSPPGSGGGNEQFF.

The chain is built from TRBV29-1 and TRBJ2-7; 7 bases fit TRBD2. The CDR3 sequence is 13 residues long. Germline V gene data show CDR1 as SQVTM and CDR2 as ANQGSEA. V dropped 7 bases and J dropped 0; count of bases not matched to a gene: 6. The CDR3 DNA reads TGCAGCGCCTGGGAGGGTTACTCCTACGAGCAGTACTTC. Encoded protein: CSAWEGYSYEQYF.

The V call is TRBV6-4, the J call TRBJ2-5, with 13 bases identical to TRBD2. The V gene's germline CDR1 is MRHNA and CDR2 SNTAGT. The length of the CDR3 is 19 residues. The V and J ends lost 7 bases and 2 bases, in that order; junction bases with no gene match: 16. CDR3 bases: TGTGCCAGCAAATGGACTAGCGGGAGCCCTCCTGATATTCAAGAGACCCAGTACTTC. This translates into CASKWTSGSPPDIQETQYF.

This chain joins TRBV4-1 and TRBJ2-1, with D tentatively TRBD1 (5 bases). Germline V CDR1 and CDR2: MGHRA, YSYEKL. Trimming took off 3 bases at V and 1 base at J, with 19 bases between the two ends. This CDR3 has 18 residues. CDR3: CASSHPRGRASSYNEQFF. The DNA for the CDR3 is TGCGCCAGCAGCCACCCCAGAGGCAGGGCCTCTTCCTACAATGAGCAGTTCTTC.

The V and J genes are TRBV5-1 and TRBJ2-3; 8 bases are shared with TRBD2. V trimming: 7 bases; J trimming: 4 bases; junction bases outside the gene matches: 8. Germline CDR1 is SGHRS and CDR2 is YFSETQ. The CDR3 runs to 14 residues. The CDR3 DNA follows: TGCGCCAGCCAGCAGGCGGGAGGCCCAGATACGCAGTATTTT. Protein sequence: CASQQAGGPDTQYF.

V gene TRBV10-3 combines with J gene TRBJ1-2; unclear D gene. Per the germline V gene, CDR1 is ENHRY and CDR2 is SYGVKD. V dropped 0 bases and J dropped 5 bases, with 10 bases sitting between them. The CDR3 covers 14 residues. CDR3: CAISESADWYGYTF. The DNA for the CDR3 is TGTGCCATCAGTGAGTCGGCGGATTGGTATGGCTACACCTTC.

The chain combines TRBV7-2 with TRBJ2-4, with D perhaps matching TRBD1 or TRBD2 (6 bases each). The ends were cut back, 4 bases at V and 7 bases at J, with 20 bases in the middle. The CDR3 is made up of 16 amino acids. CDR1 and CDR2 (germline): SGHTA, FQGNSA. The CDR3 nucleotides read TGTGCCAGCAGCTCCCGGGGGTGGACAGCTGCGAACATTCAGTACTTC. It specifies CASSSRGWTAANIQYF.

V and J are TRBV19 and TRBJ2-7, with 9 bases fitting TRBD1. CDR3 length: 16 amino acids. With V trimmed by 6 bases and J by 2 bases, 11 bases remained unmatched. CDR1 and CDR2 from the germline V gene are LNHDA and SQIVND (reference sequence). The CDR3 protein is CASSRNYRGPTYEQYF. CDR3 in DNA: TGTGCCAGTAGCCGAAATTACAGGGGGCCGACCTACGAGCAGTACTTC.

The V gene is TRBV30, the J gene TRBJ1-5; 8 bases are shared with TRBD1. J gave up 5 bases and V 3 bases, and 3 bases lay outside the gene matches. Germline CDR1 GTSNPN, CDR2 SVGIG (reference sequence). CDR3 length: 13 residues. The CDR3 region has the DNA TGTGCCTGGAGAACAGGGGGGGATCAGCCCCAGCATTTT. It encodes CAWRTGGDQPQHF.